These 11 T cell receptor beta chains were sequenced from one sample in a study of regulatory T cells in long-lasting Graves disease. Described time point: persistent/refractory GD, antithyroid drugs over 5 years with positive TRAb. RNA from PBMCs was the source of the TCR library. Through Arm-PCR of CDR3 regions and iRepertoire HTBI primers, TCR beta libraries were built. In TCRdb, the multiplex PCR reads were re-called with MiXCR into one record per CDR3 protein. In the table there are 250,000 to 300,000 distinct CDR3 sequences, 20% to 25% of which are singletons. Specimen: peripheral blood mononuclear cells (PBMCs), collected when the disease was refractory, from a patient treated with antithyroid drugs. The receptor set was obtained from a female donor with Graves disease.

V usage is TRBV5-1 and J usage is TRBJ2-5, with D uncertain. The germline V and J ends were trimmed by 0 bases and 2 bases, with 8 bases remaining between them. Germline V gene lookup returns CDR1 SGHRS and CDR2 YFSETQ. This CDR3 is built from 14 residues. CDR3: CASSLGQKQETQYF. In DNA, the CDR3 is TGCGCCAGCAGCTTGGGACAAAAACAAGAGACCCAGTACTTC.

This clonotype occurred many times. V gene TRBV13 combines with J gene TRBJ2-5; D call uncertain. The length of the CDR3 is 15 residues. Germline CDR1 and CDR2: PRHDT and FYEKMQ (reference sequence). Trimming cost V 0 bases and J 5 bases, with 13 bases left between them. The CDR3 here is CASSLGGVTPETQYF. CDR3 nucleotide sequence: TGTGCCAGCAGCTTAGGCGGAGTTACCCCGGAGACCCAGTACTTC.

This clonotype turned up a few times. This chain links TRBV12-5 with TRBJ2-2; possible D gene TRBD2, 6 bases. CDR1 is LGHNT, CDR2 FRNRAP, per germline. The CDR3 has 17 residues. V dropped 0 bases and J dropped 5 bases, with 16 bases sitting between them. CDR3 in DNA: TGTGCTAGTGGTTTGGTACTCTTTGAGGGGAGGACCGGGGAGCTGTTTTTT. It translates to CASGLVLFEGRTGELFF.

At least ten counts were recorded for this clonotype. This chain links TRBV27 with TRBJ1-6; TRBD1 agrees at 7 bases. V was pared by 4 bases and J by 11 bases, with 5 bases of the junction left unmatched. CDR3 length: 13 amino acids. CDR1 MNHEY and CDR2 SMNVEV come from the germline V gene (reference sequence). The CDR3 here is CASSWTGEAPLHF. CDR3 DNA sequence: TGTGCCAGCAGTTGGACAGGCGAGGCACCCCTCCACTTT.

This sequence joins TRBV28 and TRBJ2-3; 9 bases line up with TRBD2. Germline CDR1 and CDR2: MDHEN and SYDVKM. CDR3 length equals 16 residues. V gave up 1 base and J gave up 3 bases; unmatched junction bases: 5. The DNA of the CDR3 is TGTGCCAGCAGTTTATATGGTAGCGGGAGAACAGATACGCAGTATTTT. It codes for CASSLYGSGRTDTQYF.

The table lists this clonotype with many counts. The chain uses TRBV28 and TRBJ2-5; D not resolved. Germline loops: CDR1 MDHEN, CDR2 SYDVKM. V lost 3 bases and J 4 bases, leaving 15 bases between the germline ends. This CDR3 comprises 15 residues. This CDR3 reads CASSFKQYLTETQYF. For the CDR3, the DNA is TGTGCCAGCAGTTTTAAACAGTATCTGACAGAGACCCAGTACTTC. The full variable domain, rest sourced from reference TRBV28 and TRBJ2-5, is DVKVTQSSRYLVKRTGEKVFLECVQDMDHENMFWYRQDPGLGLRLIYFSYDVKMKEKGDIPEGYSVSREKKERFSLILESASTNQTSMYLCASSFKQYLTETQYFGPGTRLLVL.

Only a few counts were recorded for this clonotype. The V call is TRBV7-2, the J call TRBJ2-5; D call uncertain. The V end lost 3 bases, the J end lost 0 bases, and 32 bases lay between the germline ends. The CDR3 covers 22 residues. CDR1 SGHTA and CDR2 FQGNSA come from the germline V gene. The CDR3: CASSFPLSPQNPRTQYQETQYF. CDR3 sequence (DNA): TGTGCCAGCAGCTTCCCGCTTAGCCCACAAAACCCACGAACCCAGTACCAAGAGACCCAGTACTTC.

This clonotype was observed at least ten times. The rearrangement links TRBV20-1 to TRBJ1-1, with D unclear. The germline V and J ends were trimmed by 3 bases and 4 bases, with 15 bases remaining between them. The CDR3 loop spans 14 amino acids. Per the germline V gene, CDR1 is DFQATT and CDR2 is SNEGSKA (reference sequence). The CDR3 nucleotides read TGCAGTGCTAGCTTTTATGAGGGTAGCACTGAAGCTTTCTTT. The encoded protein is CSASFYEGSTEAFF.

V gene TRBV11-2 combines with J gene TRBJ2-2, with D possibly being TRBD1 (5 bases). CDR3 length equals 12 residues. CDR1 is SGHAT, CDR2 FQNNGV, per germline. Trimming stripped 9 bases from V and 3 bases from J, with 8 bases between. The CDR3 DNA is TGTGCCAGTCGACAGTACACCGGGGAGCTGTTTTTT. This translates into CASRQYTGELFF.

This clonotype was recorded a few times. The chain carries TRBV6-1 and TRBJ1-5, with D unclear. CDR3 length: 13 residues. From germline, CDR1 is MNHNS and CDR2 SASEGT. The V and J ends lost 3 bases and 9 bases respectively, with 12 bases between them. CDR3 in amino acids: CASSEASRTPQHF. The CDR3 region has the DNA TGTGCCAGCAGTGAGGCAAGTAGGACGCCCCAGCATTTT.

The chain uses TRBV11-1 and TRBJ2-1; 9 bases are shared with TRBD2. V trimming: 7 bases; J trimming: 4 bases; junction bases outside the gene matches: 5. This CDR3 is 14 amino acids long. Per the germline V gene, CDR1 is SGHAT and CDR2 is FQDESV (reference sequence). The CDR3 is CASTKTSGYNEQFF. CDR3 coding DNA: TGTGCCAGCACCAAGACTAGCGGTTACAATGAGCAGTTCTTC. Together with reference TRBV11-1 and TRBJ2-1, the CDR3 gives the full variable domain: EAEVAQSPRYKITEKSQAVAFWCDPISGHATLYWYRQILGQGPELLVQFQDESVVDDSQLPKDRFSAERLKGVDSTLKIQPAELGDSAMYLCASTKTSGYNEQFFGPGTRLTVL.